A selection of T cell receptor beta chains follows, all from one sample in a study of blood T cell repertoires in COVID-19. Repertoires were generated with immunoSEQ multiplex PCR, while TCRdb's copy carries only in-frame clones and drops some. The data contain tens of thousands of clones, around 90% of them singletons. Sequenced material: peripheral blood. These receptors were taken from a human donor with active COVID-19. The donor label of this sample is uncertain. Both conserved end residues are trimmed from each CDR3. Where a row states a size, it is once, few, many or the class of an expanded clone; other rows omit it.

CDR3 protein,clone size,V gene
ASSKQGSGEKLF,NA,TRBV5-6
SVRRDRGTMPDTQY,NA,TRBV29-1
ASSLRLDTQY,few,TRBV12-3/TRBV12-4
ASGSGVYNEQF,NA,TRBV27
ASSPGTDYGYT,NA,TRBV7-3
ASSQADRGGYT,once,TRBV3-1/TRBV3-2
ASSPGLPSYNEQF,NA,TRBV5-1
ASRDITYEQY,NA,TRBV28
ASSQGKEKISYEQY,NA,TRBV3-1/TRBV3-2
ASSLTGGNQPQH,NA,TRBV7-8
ATSAGQGAVTGELF,NA,TRBV24-1
ASSYGPGGATNEKLF,NA,TRBV9
ASSPGLGSTEAF,NA,TRBV5-1
ASSQGVRPQH,once,TRBV28
ASSLLAGGGEETQY,NA,TRBV7-9
ASSSQGIWETQY,once,TRBV28
ASSLLAHSTDTQY,NA,TRBV7-3
ASSYRDTNTEAF,NA,TRBV6-6
ASREREGFGTNEKLF,NA,TRBV2
ASSYSASTETQY,NA,TRBV6-2/TRBV6-3
ASGRQVVDTGELF,NA,TRBV7-9
ASSTRTSGAGHTQY,NA,TRBV6-2/TRBV6-3
ASSQTSGIDEQY,NA,TRBV4-1
ASSLGSGRGRYT,NA,TRBV7-2
ASSRSGYNEQF,NA,TRBV19
ASSLEGVWGNEQF,NA,TRBV27
ASRLGRTGELF,NA,TRBV7-9
ASSQGGGKYGYT,NA,TRBV4-1
ASSFSGAQY,few,TRBV11-3
ASSVASRNTEAF,NA,TRBV9
AWSSGSGTDTQY,NA,TRBV30
ASSPHSGPYEQY,NA,TRBV18
ASSLAVGANEQF,NA,TRBV7-3
ASRLGAAEYPRETQY,NA,TRBV5-8
ASSLDRDTEAF,few,TRBV18
ASRGNTEAF,NA,TRBV10-3
ASSLGGASGSYNEQF,NA,TRBV7-8
ASSRTRGEQF,NA,TRBV7-9
ASSLEGGTARYEQY,NA,TRBV11-3
ASGAGGADTQY,NA,TRBV7-3
ASSFLAGDLF,NA,TRBV5-1
SASPGGGQETQY,NA,TRBV20-1
ASSHKLAVQETQY,NA,TRBV11-2
ASSRGTSYNEQF,NA,TRBV27
ASSYSPPSGIFNEQF,NA,TRBV6-2/TRBV6-3